Below, 3 T cell receptor beta chains from the same sample are listed, as sequenced in a study of blood T cell repertoires in COVID-19 (TCRdb year 2020). The library was obtained by the immunoSEQ multiplex PCR assay. Held by TCRdb, this immuneACCESS table contains in-frame sequences only and omits some clones. Under half of the omission traces to an unresolved V gene where checked; the cause of the rest is unknown. The sample table records 80,000 to 100,000 clones; approximately 84% of these occur just once. The top ten clones comprise about 4.3% of the sample. The specimen sequenced was peripheral blood. The receptors stem from a man between 60 and 70 years old with acute or convalescent COVID-19.

The V gene is TRBV5-1, the J gene TRBJ2-3, with D perhaps matching TRBD2 (6 bases). Germline CDR1 reads SGHRS; CDR2 reads YFSETQ. With 1 base removed from V and 6 bases from J, the gap between germline ends came to 12 bases. The CDR3 has 14 amino acids. Here the CDR3 DNA reads TGCGCCAGCAGCTTGAGGGCTAGCGAGGATACGCAGTATTTT. It encodes CASSLRASEDTQYF.

This chain uses TRBV18 with TRBJ2-1; 14 positions match TRBD2. The V segment lost 4 bases and the J segment 3 bases; nucleotides outside the gene matches: 8. Germline V lookup: CDR1 KGHSH, CDR2 LQKENI. This CDR3 is built from 18 residues. CDR3 in amino acids: CASSHSTGTSGGYNEQFF. The DNA for the CDR3 is TGTGCCAGCTCACACAGTACCGGGACTAGCGGGGGCTACAATGAGCAGTTCTTC.

To note about this clone: One junction end disagrees with the germline gene, perhaps due to a read error. The chain has TRBV11-3 and TRBJ2-1; perhaps TRBD1 as D (7 bases). Germline values: CDR1 SGHNT, CDR2 YENEEA. This CDR3 comprises 16 residues. CDR3 bases: TGTGCCAGCAGCATAGACGGGGGACAGCTGTTGAATGAGCAGTTCTTC. It yields the protein CASSIDGGQLLNEQFF. The full variable domain, rest sourced from reference TRBV11-3 and TRBJ2-1, is EAGVVQSPRYKIIEKKQPVAFWCNPISGHNTLYWYLQNLGQGPELLIRYENEEAVDDSQLPKDRFSAERLKGVDSTLKIQPAELGDSAVYLCASSIDGGQLLNEQFFGPGTRLTVL.